The next 22 T cell receptor beta chains were all read from a single sample in a study of T cells after yellow fever vaccination. TCRdb itself ran the 5' RACE reads through MiXCR, one entry per CDR3 protein. The sample includes hundreds of thousands of distinct CDR3 sequences, 11% of them seen just once. Sequenced material: PBMCs, taken on the day of the first yellow fever vaccination. These receptor sequences come from a man younger than 35 who received the YFV17D yellow fever vaccine.

The chain couples TRBV3-1 to TRBJ1-5; 8 positions agree with TRBD1. The CDR3 extends over 16 amino acids. Unmatched junction bases numbered 6, after V lost 1 base and J lost 4 bases. In germline, CDR1 is LGHDT, CDR2 YNNKEL (reference sequence). In nucleotides, the CDR3 is TGTGCCAGCAGCCAAGGGCCACACAGGGGGAATCAGCCCCAGCATTTT. Amino acids: CASSQGPHRGNQPQHF.

This clonotype was observed a handful of times. V gene TRBV3-1 combines with J gene TRBJ1-5, with TRBD1 identical over 7 bases. Losses at the gene ends were 3 bases for V and 6 bases for J; bases not matched to a gene: 2. This CDR3 has 13 residues. The germline V gene has CDR1 LGHDT and CDR2 YNNKEL (reference sequence). The CDR3 here is CASSHDRAQPQHF. CDR3 DNA: TGTGCCAGCAGCCACGACAGGGCTCAGCCCCAGCATTTT.

This clonotype was detected a few times. The chain joins TRBV3-1 to TRBJ1-5; D gene unclear. V was pared by 0 bases and J by 0 bases, with 12 bases between. CDR3 length: 17 residues. Germline loops: CDR1 LGHDT, CDR2 YNNKEL (reference sequence). The CDR3 coding sequence is TGTGCCAGCAGCCAAGATCGTCCGGGCCATAGCAATCAGCCCCAGCATTTT. Translating it yields CASSQDRPGHSNQPQHF.

This clonotype was counted only a few times. This chain connects TRBV29-1 to TRBJ2-5; D not resolved. Germline CDR1 SQVTM, CDR2 ANQGSEA. Trimming took 4 bases from V and 4 from J, leaving 7 bases between them. The CDR3 is 11 amino acids. CDR3 loop: CSVGLTETQYF. The CDR3 DNA reads as TGCAGCGTTGGTCTAACAGAGACCCAGTACTTC.

The chain carries TRBV28 and TRBJ1-2; no firm D call. The germline CDR1 and CDR2 sequences are MDHEN and SYDVKM. Trimming cost V 3 bases and J 2 bases, with 7 bases left between them. This CDR3 comprises 13 residues. The CDR3 nucleotides read TGTGCCAGCAGTTTCAGGATAAACTATGGCTACACCTTC. Translation gives CASSFRINYGYTF.

The sample holds one count of this clonotype. The chain recombines TRBV7-2 with TRBJ2-4; TRBD1 or TRBD2 may be the D gene (5 bases each). The CDR3 spans 15 residues. Germline V lookup: CDR1 SGHTA, CDR2 FQGNSA. V was clipped by 5 bases and J by 0 bases, with 11 bases between them. In DNA, the CDR3 is TGTGCCAGCAGCGGGACCCTTATAGCCAAAAACATTCAGTACTTC. Protein sequence: CASSGTLIAKNIQYF.

The V gene is TRBV5-4, the J gene TRBJ1-4; D not certain. V lost 4 bases, J lost 6 bases, and 7 bases lay in between. This CDR3 spans 12 amino acids. Germline CDR1 and CDR2: SGHNT and YYREEE (reference sequence). Here the CDR3 reads CASSQSDEKLFF. The CDR3 nucleotides read TGTGCCAGCAGCCAATCCGATGAAAAACTGTTTTTT.

The gene calls are TRBV4-1 and TRBJ2-3, with D hard to call. This CDR3 comprises 15 residues. Germline V gives CDR1 MGHRA, CDR2 YSYEKL. V was trimmed by 0 bases and J by 4 bases, leaving 11 bases between them. The CDR3 DNA reads as TGCGCCAGCAGCCAAGATTACTTAGAGGCAGATACGCAGTATTTT. Amino acid sequence: CASSQDYLEADTQYF.

This clonotype has ten or more counts. The V and J genes are TRBV6-2 or TRBV6-3 and TRBJ2-7; 11 bases align to TRBD1. CDR3 length: 15 amino acids. Trimming took 0 bases from V and 3 from J; bases not matched to a gene: 1. CDR1 and CDR2 from the germline V gene are MNHEY and SVGEGT. CDR3 in DNA: TGTGCCAGCAGTTACTCCGGGACAGGGGGCTACGAGCAGTACGTC. This gives the protein CASSYSGTGGYEQYV.

The chain joins TRBV10-1 to TRBJ2-3; D possibly corresponds to TRBD1 (5 bases). The CDR3 length is 13 residues. Between the trimmed V and J ends, which lost 3 bases and 8 bases, there was a span of 12 bases. Germline CDR1 WNHNN, CDR2 SYGVQD (reference sequence). The CDR3 protein is CASSEGEGGTQYF. For the CDR3, the DNA is TGCGCCAGCAGTGAAGGGGAAGGTGGTACGCAGTATTTT.

This clonotype showed up just a few times. V is TRBV13 and J is TRBJ1-1, with 9 nucleotides matching TRBD1. The CDR3 is 18 amino acids. The germline CDR1 and CDR2 sequences are PRHDT and FYEKMQ (reference sequence). V was pared by 6 bases and J by 4 bases, with 18 bases of the junction left unmatched. As DNA, the CDR3 is TGTGCCAGCAGTCCAGTCCGGAACCGGGACAGGGCTGGCACTGAAGCTTTCTTT. Protein sequence: CASSPVRNRDRAGTEAFF.

The chain couples TRBV6-2 or TRBV6-3 to TRBJ2-7; possible D gene TRBD1, 5 bases. With 7 bases removed from V and 0 bases from J, the gap between germline ends came to 10 bases. CDR3 length equals 13 residues. Germline V gene sequence: CDR1 MNHEY, CDR2 SVGEGT. CDR3 amino acids: CASTPDNSYEQYF. The CDR3 DNA reads TGTGCCAGCACTCCGGACAACTCCTACGAGCAGTACTTC.

In this sample, this clonotype turned up many times. V is TRBV6-5 and J is TRBJ1-5, with 9 nucleotides matching TRBD1. CDR3 length: 14 amino acids. V was pared by 4 bases and J by 6 bases, with 4 bases of the junction left unmatched. Germline CDR1 is MNHEY and CDR2 is SVGAGI. CDR3 DNA: TGTGCCAGCAGTTCGGGACAGGGAGGTCAGCCCCAGCATTTT. It specifies CASSSGQGGQPQHF.

This clonotype was detected ten times or more. The V gene is TRBV5-1, the J gene TRBJ2-1, with TRBD1 identical over 9 bases. V lost 4 bases to trimming and J lost 6 bases; unmatched junction nucleotides: 5. The CDR3 loop spans 14 amino acids. Germline CDR1 SGHRS, CDR2 YFSETQ. The CDR3 nucleotides read TGCGCCAGCAGCCGGGACAGGGCCCTCAATGAGCAGTTCTTC. Its protein is CASSRDRALNEQFF. Using reference TRBV5-1 and TRBJ2-1 for the parts outside the CDR3, the full variable domain is KAGVTQTPRYLIKTRGQQVTLSCSPISGHRSVSWYQQTPGQGLQFLFEYFSETQRNKGNFPGRFSGRQFSNSRSEMNVSTLELGDSALYLCASSRDRALNEQFFGPGTRLTVL.

For this clonotype: One junction end does not reproduce the germline sequence, and a read error may be involved. The V gene is TRBV20-1, the J gene TRBJ2-2; 7 nucleotides match TRBD1. In germline, CDR1 is DFQATT, CDR2 SNEGSKA (reference sequence). The CDR3 runs 15 residues. In DNA, the CDR3 is TGCTGTGCTAAAGGACAGGCCATCACCAGCGGGGAGCTGTTTTTT. Translated: CCAKGQAITSGELFF.

In regard to this clonotype: This may arise from a read error, as a much more abundant clone is one base away. This rearrangement joins TRBV12-3 or TRBV12-4 to TRBJ2-2, with D hard to call. The CDR3 has 13 residues. Deletions cut 11 bases from V and 4 bases from J, with 14 bases between. The CDR3 DNA follows: TGTGCCTGCCACCTAAAGAGCACCGGGGAGCTGTTTTTT. Translation: CACHLKSTGELFF.

This clonotype was observed a few times. The genes are TRBV6-5 and TRBJ1-2, with 9 bases lining up with TRBD1. The CDR3 is 17 residues long. J gave up 8 bases and V 4 bases, and 17 bases lay outside the gene matches. Germline V lookup: CDR1 MNHEY, CDR2 SVGAGI. CDR3 sequence (DNA): TGTGCCAGCAGTTCTCGGACAGGGGCACCGAATCTGAACGGCTACACCTTC. Translating it yields CASSSRTGAPNLNGYTF.

This clonotype appeared a few times. The genes are TRBV27 and TRBJ2-1; no firm D call. The V end lost 3 bases, the J end lost 3 bases, and 6 bases lay between the germline ends. The CDR3 is 13 residues long. Germline V gene lookup returns CDR1 MNHEY and CDR2 SMNVEV (reference sequence). This CDR3 reads CASSFTVYNEQFF. The CDR3 DNA is TGTGCCAGCAGTTTTACAGTCTACAATGAGCAGTTCTTC.

This clonotype was counted only a few times. One end of the junction does not line up with germline, which may come from a read error. The CDR3 loop reads CASGFGDRGYNEQFF. The DNA of the CDR3 is TGTGCCAGCGGCTTTGGAGACAGGGGCTACAATGAGCAGTTCTTC. J is TRBJ2-1 and V is TRBV5-4; 8 nucleotides line up with TRBD1. Per germline, CDR1 SGHNT and CDR2 YYREEE (reference sequence). The CDR3 is 15 residues long.

This clonotype was observed a handful of times. The chain is built from TRBV28 and TRBJ1-4; unclear D gene. This CDR3 contains 15 residues. Trimming left V 5 bases short and J 8 bases short, with 18 bases between. Germline lookup yields CDR1 MDHEN and CDR2 SYDVKM. The CDR3, as DNA: TGTGCCAGCAGTACCGCAGGTTTTAGTGGGGAAAAACTGTTTTTT. This gives the protein CASSTAGFSGEKLFF.

The rearrangement links TRBV4-3 to TRBJ1-3, with no clear D. Trimming removed 5 bases from V and 2 bases from J, with 19 bases in between. The germline V gene has CDR1 LGHNA and CDR2 YSLEER. The CDR3 sequence is 17 residues long. In DNA form, the CDR3 reads TGCGCCAGCAGCTTGTTTCAAGCGGCAGCGGCTGGAAACACCATATATTTT. It yields the protein CASSLFQAAAAGNTIYF.

This clonotype was observed a handful of times. The chain carries TRBV6-5 and TRBJ1-6; a possible D gene is TRBD1 (5 bases). V was pared by 0 bases and J by 11 bases, with 14 bases between. The CDR3 spans 15 residues. Per the germline V gene, CDR1 is MNHEY and CDR2 is SVGAGI. Here the CDR3 reads CASSYSVGEGTPLHF. CDR3 DNA: TGTGCCAGCAGTTACTCGGTGGGGGAGGGAACACCCCTCCACTTT.